Listed below are T cell receptor beta chains from one sample, sequenced in a study of siplizumab effects on memory and regulatory T cells. Sequencing used immunoSEQ multiplex PCR; TCRdb keeps in-frame clones, though not all of them. The sample includes some 100,000 clones, roughly 94% of them seen just once. Sequenced sample: Tregs sorted from blood. All receptors derive from a human donor in good health. The CDR3 runs from the conserved cysteine through the conserved F or W. D genes are given only for firm matches. The size entry is marked missing in some rows and otherwise reads once, few, many or a size class.

v_call	j_call	d_call	clone_size	cdr3_nt	cdr3_aa
TRBV6-5	TRBJ1-3	-	-	TGTGCCAGCAGCCCCACAGGGATACGTAGAAACACCATATATTTT	CASSPTGIRRNTIYF
TRBV20-1	TRBJ1-1	-	-	TGCAGTGCTAGAATGGGACCCACGGGTTTCTTT	CSARMGPTGFF
TRBV28	TRBJ2-7	TRBD2	-	TGTGCCAGCAGTCTCCAAATCGGCGGGAGACGGGACGAGCAGTACTTC	CASSLQIGGRRDEQYF
TRBV18	TRBJ2-1	-	-	TGTGCCAGCTCACCAAAGACTACGTTATCTGAGCAGTTCTTC	CASSPKTTLSEQFF
TRBV4-1	TRBJ2-3	-	-	TGCGCCAGCAGCCAAGCCCAGGGTTCTAGCACAGATACGCAGTATTTT	CASSQAQGSSTDTQYF
TRBV6-5	TRBJ2-1	-	-	TGTGCCAGCAGTTATAAAAGAAGGCAGTTCTTC	CASSYKRRQFF
TRBV5-6	TRBJ2-2	-	-	TGTGCCAGCAGCTTGGTTGGGGGCACCGGGGAGCTGTTTTTT	CASSLVGGTGELFF
TRBV20-1	TRBJ2-3	-	-	TGCAGTGCTCCCCGCACAGATACGCAGTATTTT	CSAPRTDTQYF
TRBV19	TRBJ2-1	-	-	TGTGCCAGTAGTATCCGCAGAAGGCCCTCCTACAATGAGCAGTTCTTC	CASSIRRRPSYNEQFF
TRBV5-1	TRBJ1-3	-	-	TGCGCCAGCAGCTTTAGTCCCTTCCTAGGGTCTGGAAACACCATATATTTT	CASSFSPFLGSGNTIYF
TRBV11-2	TRBJ1-2	-	-	TGTGCCAGCAGCCAGAAGGCGGGAAGCACTTCCTATGGCTACACCTTC	CASSQKAGSTSYGYTF
TRBV5-1	TRBJ2-2	-	-	TGCGCCAGCAGCTTGTCGGGACTTTCCACCGGGGAGCTGTTTTTT	CASSLSGLSTGELFF
TRBV30	TRBJ2-7	-	-	TGTGCCTGGAGTGTAAAGATGAGGGACAAGACCTACGAGCAGTACTTC	CAWSVKMRDKTYEQYF
TRBV6-5	TRBJ2-1	-	-	TGTGCCAGCAGTTACTCGGGGGAAGGTGAGCAGTTCTTC	CASSYSGEGEQFF
TRBV28	TRBJ2-3	-	-	TGTGCCAGCAGTTTCGCAGGGGCGGTCACAGATACGCAGTATTTT	CASSFAGAVTDTQYF
TRBV5-1	TRBJ2-3	TRBD2	-	TGCGCCAGCAGCTTGACTACTGGAGCGGGGACCAGCACAGATACGCAGTATTTT	CASSLTTGAGTSTDTQYF
TRBV6-1	TRBJ2-7	-	-	TGTGCCAGCCTCGGGGCCAGGGGAGTGTGGTTCGAGCAGTACTTC	CASLGARGVWFEQYF
TRBV27	TRBJ2-2	-	-	TGTGCCAGCAGGAGGGGGAGAGGAACCGGGGAGCTGTTTTTT	CASRRGRGTGELFF
TRBV28	TRBJ1-2	TRBD1	-	TGTGCCAGCAGCTCCGGACAGGGTGGTTTCCTCTATGGCTACACCTTC	CASSSGQGGFLYGYTF
TRBV9	TRBJ1-1	-	-	TGTGCCAGCAGCGCCCATCGGGGGGGGGAGAAGCCTGAAGCTTTCTTT	CASSAHRGGEKPEAFF
TRBV14	TRBJ1-1	TRBD1	-	TGTGCCAGCAGCCAAAGGACAGGTCGGGCAACTGAAGCTTTCTTT	CASSQRTGRATEAFF
TRBV27	TRBJ2-3	-	-	TGTGCCAGCAGTTTGGGGCGGGGGCCTAGCACAGATACGCAGTATTTT	CASSLGRGPSTDTQYF
TRBV29-1	TRBJ2-1	-	-	TGCAGCGTTGGATCTGGGAGGAGCTCCTACAATGAGCAGTTCTTC	CSVGSGRSSYNEQFF
TRBV9	TRBJ1-3	TRBD1	-	TGTGCCAGCAGCGTAGGGGACGCAGGGGGCTTGCGAAACACCATATATTTT	CASSVGDAGGLRNTIYF
TRBV6-4	TRBJ1-2	TRBD1	-	TGTGCCAGCAGTACAGGGGGCGAACGCGCCGGCTACACCTTC	CASSTGGERAGYTF
TRBV27	TRBJ2-7	TRBD1	-	TGTGCCAGCAGTTTCCGGGACAGGGGGCTCTACGAGCAGTACTTC	CASSFRDRGLYEQYF
TRBV7-9	TRBJ2-3	TRBD1	-	TGTGCCAGCAGCCGATGGACAGGGGGCACAGATACGCAGTATTTT	CASSRWTGGTDTQYF
TRBV7-9	TRBJ2-1	TRBD2	-	TGTGCCAGCAGCTTAGAGGTCCTAGCGGCGTACGGGGAGCAGTTCTTC	CASSLEVLAAYGEQFF
TRBV7-7	TRBJ2-7	-	-	TGTGCCAGCAGCTTTTCCCTACCCAACGAGCAGTACTTC	CASSFSLPNEQYF
TRBV5-6	TRBJ2-1	-	-	TGTGCCAGCAGCTTGGTAACTGGGAATGAGCAGTTCTTC	CASSLVTGNEQFF
TRBV12-2	TRBJ2-7	-	once	TGTGCAAGTCGCTTATGTGGGACCCGCGAGACCTACGAGCAGTACTTC	CASRLCGTRETYEQYF
TRBV28	TRBJ2-7	TRBD2	-	TGTGCCAGCAGGTCCAGTGTTAGCGGGACCTACGAGCAGTACTTC	CASRSSVSGTYEQYF
TRBV18	TRBJ2-5	-	once	TGTGCCAGCTCAGAGAACGACCGGCAAGAGACCCAGTACTTC	CASSENDRQETQYF
TRBV19	TRBJ2-5	TRBD2	-	TGTGCCAGTAGTATACATAGCGGGAGAGAGACCCAGTACTTC	CASSIHSGRETQYF
TRBV7-9	TRBJ2-1	-	-	TGTGCCAGCAGCTTAGACCTCCTAGCGAATAATGAGCAGTTCTTC	CASSLDLLANNEQFF
TRBV4-1	TRBJ1-1	-	-	TGCGCCAGCAGCCAAGATCCCGGCAGGGGCTCTGAAGCTTTCTTT	CASSQDPGRGSEAFF